One and the same sample provided the 25 T cell receptor beta chains below, sequenced in a study of blood T cell repertoires in COVID-19. Assay used: immunoSEQ multiplex PCR; TCRdb lists only in-frame clones, some missing. The table has 70,000 to 85,000 clones, about 83% seen once. What was sequenced was peripheral blood. The receptors derive from an elderly man with active or convalescent COVID-19.

This chain joins TRBV27 and TRBJ1-2; TRBD1 matches at 8 bases. CDR3 length equals 16 residues. Germline CDR1 reads MNHEY; CDR2 reads SMNVEV (reference sequence). J lost 4 bases, V lost 6 bases, and 13 bases had no gene match. This CDR3 reads CASSAIPTGVAYGYTF. Here the CDR3 DNA reads TGTGCCAGCAGCGCGATCCCGACAGGGGTGGCCTATGGCTACACCTTC.

The genes are TRBV12-3 or TRBV12-4 and TRBJ2-7; D is perhaps TRBD1 (5 bases). V was pared by 6 bases and J by 3 bases, with 9 bases between. The CDR3 extends over 12 amino acids. For the CDR3, the DNA is TGTGCCAGCAGCCCCGACAGCTACGAGCAGTACTTC. This sequence encodes CASSPDSYEQYF.

The chain carries TRBV4-1 and TRBJ2-3, with D maybe TRBD1 (5 bases). The CDR3 runs to 14 residues. The V gene's germline CDR1 is MGHRA and CDR2 YSYEKL. V was trimmed by 0 bases and J by 11 bases, leaving 15 bases between them. The CDR3 reads CASSQDEWQGGQYF. In DNA form, the CDR3 reads TGCGCCAGCAGCCAAGATGAATGGCAGGGCGGGCAGTATTTT.

The chain employs TRBV25-1 and TRBJ1-1; unclear D gene. The CDR3 spans 13 residues. Trimming shortened V by 4 bases and J by 8 bases, and 14 bases separated the two germline ends. From germline, CDR1 is MGHDK and CDR2 SYGVNS. The CDR3 DNA sequence: TGTGCCAGCAGTGCCTGGACTCTCGCCGAAGCTTTCTTT. Protein sequence: CASSAWTLAEAFF.

The genes are TRBV5-6 and TRBJ2-6; 7 bases fit TRBD1. The CDR3 runs to 16 residues. Germline V gene lookup returns CDR1 SGHDT and CDR2 YYEEEE. After removal of 4 bases from V and 0 bases from J, the junction contained 4 bases not matched to a gene. CDR3 bases: TGTGCCAGCAGCCGCAGGGGGAGCTCTGGGGCCAACGTCCTGACTTTC. This sequence encodes CASSRRGSSGANVLTF.

This chain uses TRBV7-9 with TRBJ2-5; TRBD1 matches at 10 bases. This CDR3 region has 18 residues. CDR1 is SEHNR, CDR2 FQNEAQ, per germline (reference sequence). Germline trimming cut 0 bases from V and 5 bases from J; bases unmatched to any gene: 12. CDR3: CASSLATPGQGRNETQYF. For the CDR3, the DNA is TGTGCCAGCAGCTTAGCGACCCCGGGACAGGGGAGAAACGAGACCCAGTACTTC.

CDR3 residues: CASSYPAAGGKDTQYF. Here the CDR3 DNA reads TGTGCCAGCAGTTACCCAGCTGCGGGAGGGAAAGATACGCAGTATTTT. The chain employs TRBV6-2 or TRBV6-3 and TRBJ2-3, with 9 bases identical to TRBD2. CDR3 length: 16 residues. Trimming cost V 2 bases and J 5 bases; bases outside gene matches: 8. CDR1 is MNHEY and CDR2 is SVGEGT in the germline V gene.

The chain uses TRBV3-1 (or the pseudogene TRBV3-2) and TRBJ1-6; 7 nucleotides match TRBD1. Germline V CDR1 and CDR2: LGHDT, YNNKEL (reference sequence). There are 15 residues in the CDR3. V lost 2 bases to trimming and J lost 5 bases; unmatched junction nucleotides: 3. CDR3 protein: CASSQTGDHNSPLHF. CDR3 DNA: TGTGCCAGCAGCCAAACAGGGGATCATAATTCACCCCTCCACTTT.

V usage is TRBV18 and J usage is TRBJ2-5; D might be TRBD1 (5 bases). CDR3 size: 13 residues. Trimming pared 1 base from V and 3 bases from J, leaving 6 bases between. Germline-derived CDR1 and CDR2 are KGHSH and LQKENI. CDR3 bases: TGTGCCAGCTCACCACAGACAGAAGAGACCCAGTACTTC. Amino acids: CASSPQTEETQYF.

The rearrangement uses TRBV2 and TRBJ2-2, with 7 positions matching TRBD2. This CDR3 has 15 residues. The J segment lost 6 bases and the V segment lost 6 bases, leaving 10 bases of the junction unmatched. The germline CDR1 and CDR2 sequences are SNHLY and FYNNEI. The chain's CDR3 is CASSELTSEAGELFF. CDR3 nucleotides: TGTGCCAGCAGCGAACTAACTAGCGAAGCCGGGGAGCTGTTTTTT.

This clone occurred once. The chain carries TRBV28 and TRBJ2-7; 13 positions match TRBD2. CDR1 and CDR2 (germline): MDHEN, SYDVKM. The V gene end was trimmed by 6 bases and the J gene end by 5 bases; junction bases not matched to a gene: 13. This CDR3 is 17 amino acids long. The CDR3 is CASSQGLAGLKGHEQYF. In DNA form, the CDR3 reads TGTGCCAGCAGCCAGGGACTAGCGGGACTCAAAGGCCACGAGCAGTACTTC.

This sequence joins TRBV7-6 and TRBJ2-3; 7 bases map to TRBD2. Germline trimming cut 5 bases from V and 3 bases from J; bases unmatched to any gene: 8. Germline-derived CDR1 and CDR2 are SGHVS and FNYEAQ. CDR3 length: 15 amino acids. The CDR3 DNA reads as TGTGCCAGCAGCCCGACGGGAGGATTTACAGATACGCAGTATTTT. It codes for CASSPTGGFTDTQYF.

V usage is TRBV4-1 and J usage is TRBJ2-4, with 9 nucleotides matching TRBD2. The CDR3 is made up of 16 amino acids. V lost 5 bases and J lost 8; bases outside the gene matches: 13. Germline loops: CDR1 MGHRA, CDR2 YSYEKL. This CDR3 is CASSWEVRGGPDIQYF. The CDR3 DNA follows: TGCGCCAGCAGCTGGGAGGTGCGGGGGGGCCCGGACATTCAGTACTTC.

The chain joins TRBV18 to TRBJ2-1, with TRBD2 identical over 9 bases. Germline V gene lookup returns CDR1 KGHSH and CDR2 LQKENI. The CDR3 extends over 15 amino acids. J gave up 11 bases and V 0 bases, and 8 bases lay outside the gene matches. The CDR3 nucleotides read TGTGCCAGCTCACCACCGTCTAGCGGGATTGGACAGCAGTTCTTC. Its translation: CASSPPSSGIGQQFF.

This clone has a count of ten or more. The chain employs TRBV5-1 and TRBJ2-1; 9 nucleotides align to TRBD1. Per germline, CDR1 SGHRS and CDR2 YFSETQ. V dropped 4 bases and J dropped 8; count of bases not matched to a gene: 13. The CDR3 totals 16 residues. The CDR3 protein is CASSPGGTGKLHEQFF. The CDR3, as DNA: TGCGCCAGCAGCCCCGGCGGGACAGGGAAATTGCATGAGCAGTTCTTC.

This clone has a single count. This sequence joins TRBV18 and TRBJ2-1; perhaps TRBD2 as D (7 bases). CDR1 is KGHSH, CDR2 LQKENI, per germline. V was pared by 3 bases and J by 7 bases, with 13 bases between. The CDR3 runs 14 residues. The CDR3 region is CASSPGGGLNEQFF. The CDR3 DNA is TGTGCCAGCTCACCTGGGGGGGGGCTGAATGAGCAGTTCTTC.

The CDR3 DNA follows: TGTGCCAGCAGCTTAGCGCTACAGGGTCCCAATGAAAAACTGTTTTTT. Its protein product is CASSLALQGPNEKLFF. This sequence joins TRBV7-2 and TRBJ1-4; perhaps TRBD1 as D (6 bases). This CDR3 spans 16 amino acids. Deletions cut 0 bases from V and 5 bases from J, with 13 bases between. Germline V gene lookup returns CDR1 SGHTA and CDR2 FQGNSA.

The chain couples TRBV2 to TRBJ2-1, with D perhaps matching TRBD1 (6 bases). The CDR3 covers 15 residues. Germline V lookup: CDR1 SNHLY, CDR2 FYNNEI. With 8 bases removed from V and 0 bases from J, the gap between germline ends came to 14 bases. The CDR3 protein is CASRDTGNSYNEQFF. The CDR3 DNA reads TGTGCCAGCCGAGACACAGGGAACTCCTACAATGAGCAGTTCTTC.

V and J are TRBV2 and TRBJ2-5; TRBD2 agrees at 10 bases. The V gene's germline CDR1 is SNHLY and CDR2 FYNNEI. There are 15 residues in the CDR3. V trimming: 6 bases; J trimming: 3 bases; junction bases outside the gene matches: 7. In DNA, the CDR3 is TGTGCCAGCAGCGGAGCTAGCGGGGGTAAAGAGACCCAGTACTTC. This translates into CASSGASGGKETQYF.

The chain carries TRBV4-3 and TRBJ2-1; 15 bases line up with TRBD2. Germline V gene lookup returns CDR1 LGHNA and CDR2 YSLEER. This CDR3 comprises 17 residues. Trimming took 4 bases from V and 7 from J; bases not matched to a gene: 8. CDR3 DNA sequence: TGCGCCAGCAGCCTCGGGACTAGCGGGAGGCCGGGTAATGAGCAGTTCTTC. The encoded protein is CASSLGTSGRPGNEQFF.

This rearrangement joins TRBV20-1 to TRBJ1-4; possibly TRBD1 for D (6 bases). The CDR3 length is 11 residues. V dropped 5 bases and J dropped 8 bases, with 9 bases sitting between them. The V gene's germline CDR1 is DFQATT and CDR2 SNEGSKA (reference sequence). This chain's CDR3 is CSAPTGEKLFF. CDR3 DNA: TGCAGTGCTCCGACAGGCGAAAAACTGTTTTTT.

The V call is TRBV2, the J call TRBJ1-4; D is unclear. This CDR3 spans 14 amino acids. Germline CDR1 reads SNHLY; CDR2 reads FYNNEI. Between the trimmed V and J ends, which lost 2 bases and 8 bases, there was a span of 12 bases. In DNA form, the CDR3 reads TGTGCCAGCAGTGAATTGGCCCCCCAGGAAAAACTGTTTTTT. Protein: CASSELAPQEKLFF. The full variable domain, its missing parts supplied by reference TRBV2 and TRBJ1-4, is EPEVTQTPSHQVTQMGQEVILRCVPISNHLYFYWYRQILGQKVEFLVSFYNNEISEKSEIFDDQFSVERPDGSNFTLKIRSTKLEDSAMYFCASSELAPQEKLFFGSGTQLSVL.

The rearrangement links TRBV7-2 to TRBJ2-5, with 10 bases that match TRBD2. Losses at the gene ends were 2 bases for V and 5 bases for J; bases not matched to a gene: 8. The length of the CDR3 is 16 residues. Per germline, CDR1 SGHTA and CDR2 FQGNSA. CDR3 in amino acids: CASSLSLAGGYETQYF. CDR3 nucleotides: TGTGCCAGCAGCTTATCGTTAGCGGGAGGTTACGAGACCCAGTACTTC.

This chain links TRBV19 with TRBJ2-1; 8 nucleotides align to TRBD2. Germline assignment: CDR1 LNHDA and CDR2 SQIVND (reference sequence). The CDR3 spans 15 residues. V shed 6 bases and J 1 base; nucleotides not matched to a gene: 5. The CDR3, as DNA: TGTGCCAGTAGGCAGCGGGAGCTGTCCTACAATGAGCAGTTCTTC. Translated: CASRQRELSYNEQFF.

The J gene is TRBJ2-1, the V gene TRBV19, with TRBD2 matching over 9 bases. The V gene end was trimmed by 5 bases and the J gene end by 4 bases; junction bases not matched to a gene: 6. Germline V gene lookup returns CDR1 LNHDA and CDR2 SQIVND (reference sequence). CDR3 length equals 15 residues. The CDR3 DNA reads as TGTGCCAGTAGTGTCCGACTAGCGGCGTACAATGAGCAGTTCTTC. Its protein product is CASSVRLAAYNEQFF.